This T cell receptor beta chain was sequenced in a study of blood T cell repertoires in COVID-19. The wider study: Samples came from the United States, Italy and Spain, spanning acute and convalescent COVID-19.

TCRdb's table, derived via immunoSEQ multiplex PCR, lists solely in-frame clones and lacks some. The sample holds under 250,000 clones, 65% to 85% seen once. This clone was recorded a few times. Trimming took 5 bases from V and 3 from J, leaving 10 bases between them. The CDR3 sequence is 13 residues long. Germline CDR1 is SGHTA and CDR2 is FQGNSA. The clonotype originates from an older woman with acute or convalescent COVID-19. The V call is TRBV7-2, the J call TRBJ2-5; D perhaps matches TRBD2 (7 bases). Sample: peripheral blood. The DNA of the CDR3 is TGTGCCAGCAGCCGGGGGGCCGAAGAGACCCAGTACTTC. It is translated as CASSRGAEETQYF.